These 23 T cell receptor beta chains share one sample of origin, sequenced in a study of shared clonotypes between healthy human individuals. Method: immunoSEQ multiplex PCR; TCRdb's copy keeps in-frame clones and lacks some. The sample lists 450,000 to 500,000 clones; around 85% were seen once. Sequenced material: PBMCs. Every receptor here comes from a woman in her 40s in good health. Some clones in this sample may be carry-over from other donors' samples.

V is TRBV28 and J is TRBJ1-1, with D maybe TRBD1 (5 bases). The CDR3 runs to 13 residues. Germline V gene lookup returns CDR1 MDHEN and CDR2 SYDVKM. V was cut by 1 base and J by 4 bases, with 7 bases left in between. The CDR3 is CASSLLGGTEAFF. The CDR3 DNA reads TGTGCCAGCAGTTTATTGGGGGGCACTGAAGCTTTCTTT.

This sequence joins TRBV11-1 and TRBJ2-7, with 9 bases that match TRBD2. J gave up 5 bases and V 5 bases, and 10 bases lay outside the gene matches. CDR1 is SGHAT and CDR2 is FQDESV in the germline V gene (reference sequence). The CDR3 extends over 15 amino acids. The DNA of the CDR3 is TGTGCCAGCAGCCCTAGGGTAGCGGGAGTGGACGAGCAGTACTTC. Its translation is CASSPRVAGVDEQYF.

The V and J genes are TRBV27 and TRBJ2-2, with D unresolved. CDR1 MNHEY and CDR2 SMNVEV come from the germline V gene (reference sequence). The CDR3 runs 14 residues. V lost 0 bases, J lost 3 bases, and 5 bases lay in between. CDR3 sequence (DNA): TGTGCCAGCAGTTTATCGAGGTACACCGGGGAGCTGTTTTTT. Encoded protein: CASSLSRYTGELFF.

As to this clone: Since a far larger clone is one base different, this is likely a read error. The chain has TRBV18 and TRBJ1-2; no firm D call. The length of the CDR3 is 14 residues. Trimming took off 2 bases at V and 1 base at J, with 8 bases between the two ends. Looked up from germline, CDR1 is KGHSH and CDR2 is LQKENI. This chain's CDR3 is CASSPNSFNYGYTF. The CDR3 nucleotides read TGTGCCAGCTCACCAAATAGTTTTAACTATGGCTACACCTTC.

J is TRBJ2-2 and V is TRBV6-6, with D uncertain. The V gene lost 6 bases and the J gene lost 6 bases, with 8 bases spanning the gap. The CDR3 is 12 amino acids. Germline CDR1 and CDR2: MNHNY and SVGAGI (reference sequence). The CDR3 DNA follows: TGTGCCAGCAGGGCAGAATCCGGGGAGCTGTTTTTT. Protein sequence: CASRAESGELFF.

On this clone: Germline and junction disagree at one end, which may indicate a read error. This rearrangement joins TRBV5-6 to TRBJ1-2; D unresolved. Germline CDR1 reads SGHDT; CDR2 reads YYEEEE. The CDR3 has 12 amino acids. CDR3 region: CASSLGGHGYTF. The CDR3 region has the DNA TGTGCCAGCAGCTTGGGCGGTCATGGCTACACCTTT.

Worth noting for this clone: This likely reflects a read error, since a far larger clone is one base away. The chain has TRBV30 and TRBJ1-1; D may be TRBD1 (5 bases). V was clipped by 6 bases and J by 4 bases, with 12 bases between them. CDR1 is GTSNPN and CDR2 is SVGIG in the germline V gene (reference sequence). The CDR3 runs to 12 residues. The CDR3 is CACKRGSTEAFF. The CDR3 DNA is TGTGCCTGTAAGCGGGGGTCCACTGAAGCTTTCTTT.

CDR3 nucleotide sequence: TGTGCCAGCAGTCCGAAGGGGGGTGGGACTAGCGGGAGGAGGGATACGCAGTATTTT. This gives the protein CASSPKGGGTSGRRDTQYF. The chain employs TRBV27 and TRBJ2-3, with 15 positions matching TRBD2. V dropped 5 bases and J dropped 6; count of bases not matched to a gene: 15. CDR3 length: 19 amino acids. Germline V gene lookup returns CDR1 MNHEY and CDR2 SMNVEV (reference sequence).

CDR3 coding DNA: TGTGCCTGGAGTGGGGCTAGCGGGGGCGCGGAGCAGTACTTC. Its protein product is CAWSGASGGAEQYF. V is TRBV30 and J is TRBJ2-7, with 10 nucleotides matching TRBD2. Germline CDR1 reads GTSNPN; CDR2 reads SVGIG (reference sequence). This CDR3 is 14 amino acids long. V gave up 1 base and J gave up 7 bases; unmatched junction bases: 7.

Concerning this clone: A far larger clone is off by one base, so a read error is likely. Distinct nucleotide sequences in the sample also encode this CDR3. This sequence joins TRBV18 and TRBJ2-5, with D maybe TRBD1 (6 bases). The length of the CDR3 is 13 residues. Looked up from germline, CDR1 is KGHSH and CDR2 is LQKENI. CDR3 DNA sequence: TGTGCAAGCTCACCGGGACAAAGAGAGACCCAGTACTTC. Its translation: CASSPGQRETQYF.

The chain links TRBV6-5 to TRBJ2-1; 8 bases map to TRBD1. Losses at the gene ends were 6 bases for V and 6 bases for J; bases not matched to a gene: 7. This CDR3 has 14 amino acids. CDR1 and CDR2 (germline): MNHEY, SVGAGI. The CDR3 region has the DNA TGTGCCAGCAGCCGGGGACAGGAAGCCAATGAGCAGTTCTTC. Encoded protein: CASSRGQEANEQFF.

This clone was counted only a few times. Other DNA sequences in the same sample also yield this CDR3. The genes are TRBV19 and TRBJ1-1; TRBD1 agrees at 9 bases. Germline V gene sequence: CDR1 LNHDA, CDR2 SQIVND (reference sequence). The CDR3 runs to 13 residues. V shed 4 bases, J shed 4 bases, and the junction held 1 base outside the gene matches. The DNA for the CDR3 is TGTGCCAGTAGTAAGACAGGGGGCACTGAAGCTTTCTTT. As protein: CASSKTGGTEAFF.

This clone was picked up one time. This chain links TRBV7-2 with TRBJ2-1, with TRBD2 as a possible D gene (6 bases). V gave up 1 base and J gave up 6 bases, with 13 bases separating them. CDR3 length: 15 residues. Germline lookup yields CDR1 SGHTA and CDR2 FQGNSA. In DNA form, the CDR3 reads TGTGCCAGCAGCTTAGGACTAGGGATAAGCAATGAGCAGTTCTTC. It yields the protein CASSLGLGISNEQFF.

This clone was found once. The chain links TRBV9 to TRBJ2-3, with D perhaps matching TRBD1 (5 bases). CDR3 size: 12 residues. The germline V gene has CDR1 SGDLS and CDR2 YYNGEE. V lost 4 bases and J lost 6, with 9 bases in between. The CDR3 bases are TGTGCCAGCAGCCCCCAGGGTGATACGCAGTATTTT. Translated: CASSPQGDTQYF.

Notes on this clone: This is likely an artifact of a read error, given a far larger clone one base away. Additional DNA sequences in this sample encode the identical CDR3. The gene calls are TRBV4-1 and TRBJ2-3; 9 bases match TRBD2. Trimming took 0 bases from V and 6 from J; bases not matched to a gene: 4. In germline, CDR1 is MGHRA, CDR2 YSYEKL. The CDR3 loop spans 15 amino acids. CDR3: CASSQEASGTDTQYF. CDR3 coding DNA: TGCGCCAGCAGCCAAGAGGCTAGCGGGACGGATACGCAGTATTTT.

This clone appeared a single time. The V gene is TRBV19, the J gene TRBJ2-7, with D maybe TRBD2 (6 bases). Germline V CDR1 and CDR2: LNHDA, SQIVND (reference sequence). The ends were cut back, 3 bases at V and 3 bases at J, with 12 bases in the middle. The CDR3 sequence is 14 residues long. CDR3 residues: CASSMRDGDYEQYF. The CDR3 DNA reads TGTGCCAGTAGTATGCGGGACGGAGACTACGAGCAGTACTTC. Looking up the rest from reference TRBV19 and TRBJ2-7 gives the full variable domain: DGGITQSPKYLFRKEGQNVTLSCEQNLNHDAMYWYRQDPGQGLRLIYYSQIVNDFQKGDIAEGYSVSREKKESFPLTVTSAQKNPTAFYLCASSMRDGDYEQYFGPGTRLTVT.

The chain joins TRBV10-3 to TRBJ2-7, with 8 bases matching TRBD1. The V gene's germline CDR1 is ENHRY and CDR2 SYGVKD. The CDR3 runs 13 residues. The junction had 4 bases not matched to a gene; V was cut back by 4 bases and J by 5 bases. In DNA form, the CDR3 reads TGTGCCATCAGTGGGACAGGGTCCCACGAGCAGTACTTC. Its protein product is CAISGTGSHEQYF.

With regard to this clone: This likely traces to a read error, being one base from a far larger clone. V is TRBV7-2 and J is TRBJ2-7; possibly TRBD1 or TRBD2 for D (5 bases each). Germline V gives CDR1 SGHTA, CDR2 FQGNSA. The CDR3 is made up of 16 amino acids. CDR3 residues: CASSLVEGIGAYEQHF. CDR3 nucleotides: TGTGCCAGCAGCTTAGTCGAGGGGATTGGGGCCTACGAGCAGCACTTC.

The rearrangement uses TRBV15 and TRBJ2-3, with 10 nucleotides matching TRBD2. The CDR3 has 17 residues. Germline V gives CDR1 LNHNV, CDR2 YYDKDF (reference sequence). Trimming removed 3 bases from V and 2 bases from J; junction bases left unmatched: 8. Here the CDR3 reads CATSRWLAGVVTDTQYF. The CDR3, as DNA: TGTGCCACCAGCAGGTGGCTAGCGGGAGTAGTCACAGATACGCAGTATTTT.

V gene TRBV5-1 combines with J gene TRBJ2-7; no firm D call. The CDR3 length is 13 residues. The germline V and J ends were trimmed by 4 bases and 5 bases, with 13 bases remaining between them. The V gene's germline CDR1 is SGHRS and CDR2 YFSETQ. CDR3 nucleotides: TGCGCCAGCAGCCTACCGGACGCTGACGAGCAGTACTTC. Amino acid sequence: CASSLPDADEQYF.

The J gene is TRBJ1-5, the V gene TRBV7-2, with 10 nucleotides matching TRBD1. The CDR3 has 17 amino acids. V trimming: 2 bases; J trimming: 4 bases; junction bases outside the gene matches: 8. Germline V lookup: CDR1 SGHTA, CDR2 FQGNSA. CDR3 bases: TGTGCCAGCAGCTTACTTGGCGGGACAGGGGCTAATCAGCCCCAGCATTTT. The encoded protein is CASSLLGGTGANQPQHF. The full variable domain, rest sourced from reference TRBV7-2 and TRBJ1-5, is GAGVSQSPSNKVTEKGKDVELRCDPISGHTALYWYRQSLGQGLEFLIYFQGNSAPDKSGLPSDRFSAERTGGSVSTLTIQRTQQEDSAVYLCASSLLGGTGANQPQHFGDGTRLSIL.

This sequence joins TRBV14 and TRBJ1-2; D call uncertain. The CDR3 extends over 13 amino acids. Trimming pared 1 base from V and 7 bases from J, leaving 10 bases between. CDR1 SGHDN and CDR2 FVKESK come from the germline V gene. The CDR3 DNA follows: TGTGCCAGCAGCCAAGCTGGAGGCTCTGGCTACACCTTC. Translated, it gives CASSQAGGSGYTF.

Concerning this clone itself: A far larger clone is a single base away, which makes a read error likely. The chain employs TRBV4-2 and TRBJ2-1; D is undetermined. The CDR3 runs 15 residues. Between the trimmed V and J ends, which lost 0 bases and 7 bases, there was a span of 13 bases. Germline assignment: CDR1 LGHNA and CDR2 YNFKEQ. CDR3 amino acids: CASSQDSWSHNEQFF. CDR3 nucleotide sequence: TGTGCCAGCAGCCAAGATAGCTGGAGTCATAATGAGCAGTTCTTC.